The clone carrying this T cell receptor beta chain was seen a handful of times. Its antigen is unknown. This record belongs to a study of cytomegalovirus exposure and HLA in healthy donors. It was with 60 Vbeta and 13 Jbeta primers that the PCR ran. TCRdb's table, derived via immunoSEQ multiplex PCR, lists solely in-frame clones and lacks some. The profile shows roughly 72,000 clones, around three quarters of them singletons. Study results and caveats: When presence/absence was analysed, sequencing depth was taken to be roughly uniform across donors. Per a prior analysis, the majority of TCR beta V segments were productive roughly 87% or roughly 30% of the time.

Sequencing was carried out using PBMCs. The receptor's source is a middle-aged woman in good health and CMV-seropositive.

The CDR3 is CASSSLGGGPSNSPLHF. In DNA form, the CDR3 reads TGTGCCAGCAGCTCCTTAGGGGGGGGGCCTAGTAATTCACCCCTCCACTTT. This chain links TRBV7-8 with TRBJ1-6; the D gene is possibly TRBD1 (6 bases). Germline CDR1 reads SGHVS; CDR2 reads FQNEAQ. This CDR3 has 17 residues. The V gene lost 4 bases and the J gene lost 6 bases, with 19 bases spanning the gap.